The 30 T cell receptor beta chains given below trace back to one sample, sequenced in a study of shared T cell receptors in the human thymus. Profiling relied on immunoSEQ multiplex PCR, and the TCRdb table lists in-frame clones only, not all of them. The table lists roughly 560,000 clones, 70% to 80% of them singletons. The same specimen was also included in a second study, on human thymus T cells.

Material for sequencing was thymocytes. The receptor source for this set is a boy under two years old with a congenital heart defect.

This clone has a single count. V usage is TRBV27 and J usage is TRBJ2-4, with 9 bases fitting TRBD1. After removal of 6 bases from V and 7 bases from J, the junction contained 7 bases not matched to a gene. The CDR3 runs 14 residues. Looked up from germline, CDR1 is MNHEY and CDR2 is SMNVEV (reference sequence). CDR3 nucleotide sequence: TGTGCCAGCAGCTGCACAGGGGGCGAGAACATTCAGTACTTC. This codes for CASSCTGGENIQYF.

The gene calls are TRBV12-5 and TRBJ1-1; unclear D gene. CDR3 length: 16 residues. Germline V gene sequence: CDR1 LGHNT, CDR2 FRNRAP. Trimming cost V 3 bases and J 1 base, with 15 bases left between them. Written as DNA, the CDR3 is TGTGCTAGTGGTTTAGGCCCTGAGGGTACGAACACTGAAGCTTTCTTT. Its protein is CASGLGPEGTNTEAFF.

The chain recombines TRBV6-5 with TRBJ1-1; TRBD1 aligns across 7 bases. Trimming cost V 6 bases and J 5 bases; bases outside gene matches: 12. The CDR3 consists of 15 residues. The V gene's germline CDR1 is MNHEY and CDR2 SVGAGI. The DNA of the CDR3 is TGTGCCAGCAGAGGCCAGAGGGGGCGCCGGACTGAAGCTTTCTTT. Translating it yields CASRGQRGRRTEAFF.

This chain links TRBV25-1 with TRBJ1-4; TRBD1 is a possible D gene (5 bases). Germline V gene data show CDR1 as MGHDK and CDR2 as SYGVNS. CDR3 length equals 14 residues. Trimming took off 2 bases at V and 8 bases at J, with 12 bases between the two ends. The CDR3, as DNA: TGTGCCAGCAGTGAAGGGCAGGGTCAGGAAAAACTGTTTTTT. This gives the protein CASSEGQGQEKLFF.

This clone was seen only once. The chain recombines TRBV5-8 with TRBJ2-7; no reliable D call. In germline, CDR1 is SGHTS, CDR2 YDEGEE. The CDR3 covers 13 residues. V was shortened by 2 bases and J by 0 bases, with 6 bases between the two germline ends. This chain's CDR3 is CASSFTNSYEQYF. Written as DNA, the CDR3 is TGTGCCAGCAGCTTTACAAACTCCTACGAGCAGTACTTC.

This chain joins TRBV5-4 and TRBJ2-3; TRBD2 matches at 12 bases. V was pared by 4 bases and J by 4 bases, with 16 bases of the junction left unmatched. CDR3 size: 19 residues. Germline CDR1 is SGHNT and CDR2 is YYREEE (reference sequence). This chain's CDR3 is CASSRGTSGRSRLADTQYF. The CDR3 nucleotides read TGTGCCAGCAGCCGCGGGACTAGCGGGCGCTCCCGGTTGGCAGATACGCAGTATTTT.

The rearrangement links TRBV7-2 to TRBJ1-1; possibly TRBD1 for D (5 bases). The CDR3 length is 16 residues. Germline loops: CDR1 SGHTA, CDR2 FQGNSA. V lost 2 bases to trimming and J lost 4 bases, with 17 bases between them. The CDR3 spells CASSLRGPPFCTEAFF. The CDR3 nucleotides are TGTGCCAGCAGCTTAAGGGGCCCTCCCTTTTGCACTGAAGCTTTCTTT.

The J gene is TRBJ2-3, the V gene TRBV28, with D possibly being TRBD2 (6 bases). The germline CDR1 and CDR2 sequences are MDHEN and SYDVKM. This CDR3 has 13 residues. V lost 0 bases and J lost 14, with 15 bases in between. The CDR3 DNA reads TGTGCCAGCAGTTTATGGGGGGGATCATTAGGGTATTTT. Translation: CASSLWGGSLGYF.

The J gene is TRBJ2-7, the V gene TRBV7-2; D is possibly TRBD1 (6 bases). The V gene's germline CDR1 is SGHTA and CDR2 FQGNSA. CDR3 size: 14 residues. The V end was cut by 5 bases, the J end by 0 bases, with 11 bases between. CDR3 amino acids: CASSATQGSYEQYF. Here the CDR3 DNA reads TGTGCCAGCAGCGCTACACAGGGCTCCTACGAGCAGTACTTC. The full variable domain, completed using reference TRBV7-2 and TRBJ2-7, is GAGVSQSPSNKVTEKGKDVELRCDPISGHTALYWYRQSLGQGLEFLIYFQGNSAPDKSGLPSDRFSAERTGGSVSTLTIQRTQQEDSAVYLCASSATQGSYEQYFGPGTRLTVT.

The chain uses TRBV6-5 and TRBJ1-4; a possible D gene is TRBD1 (5 bases). Germline values: CDR1 MNHEY, CDR2 SVGAGI. This CDR3 spans 15 amino acids. With 3 bases removed from V and 7 bases from J, the gap between germline ends came to 15 bases. This CDR3 reads CASSYSGFRVEKLFF. The CDR3 nucleotides read TGTGCCAGCAGTTATTCAGGCTTCAGGGTTGAAAAACTGTTTTTT.

This clone was found a few times. The V gene is TRBV5-1, the J gene TRBJ1-4, with 7 bases that match TRBD1. The CDR3 extends over 14 amino acids. V lost 3 bases to trimming and J lost 8 bases; unmatched junction nucleotides: 7. The germline V gene has CDR1 SGHRS and CDR2 YFSETQ. The CDR3 reads CASSSGQVGEKLFF. Here the CDR3 DNA reads TGCGCCAGCAGCTCCGGACAGGTGGGAGAAAAACTGTTTTTT. The full variable domain, in which reference TRBV5-1 and TRBJ1-4 provide the parts outside the CDR3, is KAGVTQTPRYLIKTRGQQVTLSCSPISGHRSVSWYQQTPGQGLQFLFEYFSETQRNKGNFPGRFSGRQFSNSRSEMNVSTLELGDSALYLCASSSGQVGEKLFFGSGTQLSVL.

This clone has just one count. This rearrangement joins TRBV7-2 to TRBJ2-7, with 10 bases matching TRBD1. The CDR3 is 13 amino acids. Germline V gives CDR1 SGHTA, CDR2 FQGNSA. The V gene end was trimmed by 5 bases and the J gene end by 6 bases; junction bases not matched to a gene: 4. The CDR3 reads CASSVDRGGEQYF. As DNA, the CDR3 is TGTGCCAGCAGCGTGGACAGGGGGGGCGAGCAGTACTTC. The full variable domain, rest sourced from reference TRBV7-2 and TRBJ2-7, is GAGVSQSPSNKVTEKGKDVELRCDPISGHTALYWYRQSLGQGLEFLIYFQGNSAPDKSGLPSDRFSAERTGGSVSTLTIQRTQQEDSAVYLCASSVDRGGEQYFGPGTRLTVT.

The CDR3 DNA is TGTGCCAGCAGCCACCGACTAGCGGGAGTCCACGAGCAGTACTTC. Protein: CASSHRLAGVHEQYF. This chain joins TRBV4-2 and TRBJ2-7; 12 bases are a match to TRBD2. V shed 3 bases, J shed 5 bases, and the junction held 5 bases outside the gene matches. The length of the CDR3 is 15 residues. Germline V gives CDR1 LGHNA, CDR2 YNFKEQ.

The chain couples TRBV5-1 to TRBJ2-5, with 11 bases fitting TRBD2. The junction had 6 bases not matched to a gene; V was cut back by 1 base and J by 4 bases. CDR3 size: 16 residues. The germline gives CDR1 SGHRS, CDR2 YFSETQ. CDR3 amino acids: CASSLKLAGDIETQYF. In DNA form, the CDR3 reads TGCGCCAGCAGCTTGAAACTAGCGGGAGATATAGAGACCCAGTACTTC.

The chain couples TRBV7-6 to TRBJ1-4; D gene unclear. The CDR3 contains 16 residues. Per the germline V gene, CDR1 is SGHVS and CDR2 is FNYEAQ. V lost 1 base, J lost 0 bases, and 9 bases lay in between. CDR3 sequence (DNA): TGTGCCAGCAGCTTAGATCCACCTACAACTAATGAAAAACTGTTTTTT. This translates into CASSLDPPTTNEKLFF.

This chain joins TRBV7-9 and TRBJ1-3, with D maybe TRBD1 (6 bases). V lost 3 bases and J lost 8, with 8 bases in between. CDR3 length equals 12 residues. Germline CDR1 and CDR2: SEHNR and FQNEAQ (reference sequence). The CDR3 spells CASSFPGDTIYF. The CDR3 nucleotides are TGTGCCAGCAGCTTCCCAGGGGACACCATATATTTT.

The chain combines TRBV15 with TRBJ2-7; unclear D gene. V was trimmed by 2 bases and J by 0 bases, leaving 8 bases between them. CDR3 length: 14 amino acids. Germline-derived CDR1 and CDR2 are LNHNV and YYDKDF (reference sequence). CDR3: CATSRTNGSYEQYF. CDR3 coding DNA: TGTGCCACCAGCAGAACTAATGGCTCCTACGAGCAGTACTTC.

The genes are TRBV27 and TRBJ2-6, with D perhaps matching TRBD1 (5 bases). Per germline, CDR1 MNHEY and CDR2 SMNVEV (reference sequence). Trimming removed 2 bases from V and 2 bases from J, with 10 bases in between. The CDR3 has 16 amino acids. The chain's CDR3 is CASSLKKGAGANVLTF. CDR3 sequence (DNA): TGTGCCAGCAGTTTAAAGAAAGGGGCTGGGGCCAACGTCCTGACTTTC.

This chain connects TRBV5-1 to TRBJ1-1; no definite D call. V lost 8 bases to trimming and J lost 2 bases, with 10 bases between them. The CDR3 covers 12 residues. The germline V gene has CDR1 SGHRS and CDR2 YFSETQ. The CDR3 sequence is CASTGYNTEAFF. CDR3 sequence (DNA): TGCGCCAGTACCGGGTATAACACTGAAGCTTTCTTT.

The chain is built from TRBV4-2 and TRBJ1-5; perhaps TRBD1 as D (5 bases). Germline CDR1 reads LGHNA; CDR2 reads YNFKEQ. CDR3 length: 20 amino acids. V was pared by 0 bases and J by 0 bases, with 21 bases between. The DNA for the CDR3 is TGTGCCAGCAGCCAAGATAATGGGCAGGCGGGGGTATATAGCAATCAGCCCCAGCATTTT. This sequence encodes CASSQDNGQAGVYSNQPQHF.

CDR3 in DNA: TGTGCCAGCAGCTTAACTTTCAGACTAGCGCGTGACAATGAGCAGTTCTTC. Its translation is CASSLTFRLARDNEQFF. This chain uses TRBV7-2 with TRBJ2-1; 8 bases match TRBD2. The CDR3 extends over 17 amino acids. CDR1 and CDR2 (germline): SGHTA, FQGNSA. Losses at the gene ends were 2 bases for V and 5 bases for J; bases not matched to a gene: 11.

This chain uses TRBV28 with TRBJ1-2; D gene uncertain. The length of the CDR3 is 13 residues. Germline V gene lookup returns CDR1 MDHEN and CDR2 SYDVKM. V was shortened by 4 bases and J by 3 bases, with 9 bases between the two germline ends. In nucleotides, the CDR3 is TGTGCCAGCAGTTCGGCTGAGGACTATGGCTACACCTTC. It specifies CASSSAEDYGYTF.

This chain joins TRBV11-2 and TRBJ2-5; D uncertain. Trimming cost V 6 bases and J 5 bases, with 10 bases left between them. CDR1 and CDR2 (germline): SGHAT, FQNNGV. This CDR3 comprises 12 residues. CDR3 nucleotide sequence: TGTGCCAGCAGAATAGCCGGGGAGACCCAGTACTTC. This translates into CASRIAGETQYF. Supplemented by reference TRBV11-2 and TRBJ2-5, the full variable domain reads EAGVAQSPRYKIIEKRQSVAFWCNPISGHATLYWYQQILGQGPKLLIQFQNNGVVDDSQLPKDRFSAERLKGVDSTLKIQPAKLEDSAVYLCASRIAGETQYFGPGTRLLVL.

The rearrangement joins TRBV5-1 to TRBJ2-1; TRBD2 matches 8 bases. After removal of 2 bases from V and 3 bases from J, the junction contained 4 bases not matched to a gene. In germline, CDR1 is SGHRS, CDR2 YFSETQ. This CDR3 contains 15 residues. The CDR3 DNA is TGCGCCAGCAGCTTCAGGCGGGAGGTCTACAATGAGCAGTTCTTC. Translation gives CASSFRREVYNEQFF.

The chain employs TRBV2 and TRBJ2-1; weak D call: TRBD1 (6 bases). The CDR3 runs to 17 residues. Germline loops: CDR1 SNHLY, CDR2 FYNNEI. Trimming removed 4 bases at V and 0 bases at J, with 16 bases between. CDR3 sequence reads: CASSGLLRGISYNEQFF. The CDR3, as DNA: TGTGCCAGCAGTGGCCTCCTCAGGGGAATCTCCTACAATGAGCAGTTCTTC. Full variable domain (missing parts from reference TRBV2 and TRBJ2-1): EPEVTQTPSHQVTQMGQEVILRCVPISNHLYFYWYRQILGQKVEFLVSFYNNEISEKSEIFDDQFSVERPDGSNFTLKIRSTKLEDSAMYFCASSGLLRGISYNEQFFGPGTRLTVL.

This chain links TRBV28 with TRBJ1-5; no firm D call. The germline gives CDR1 MDHEN, CDR2 SYDVKM. This CDR3 contains 16 residues. Trimming took 7 bases from V and 2 from J, leaving 18 bases between them. CDR3 bases: TGTGCCAGCACCATAACAGCCAAGGCTGGCAATCAGCCCCAGCATTTT. Protein: CASTITAKAGNQPQHF.

In this sample, this clone turned up once. This sequence joins TRBV6-6 and TRBJ2-5; 13 nucleotides line up with TRBD2. Trimming took 6 bases from V and 0 from J; bases not matched to a gene: 4. The germline V gene has CDR1 MNHNY and CDR2 SVGAGI (reference sequence). The CDR3 consists of 16 residues. For the CDR3, the DNA is TGTGCCAGCAGCAAACTAGCGGGAGGGTACCAAGAGACCCAGTACTTC. This translates into CASSKLAGGYQETQYF.

Written as DNA, the CDR3 is TGCGCCAGTCAGGGGGCAGGCTATGGCTACACCTTC. Its translation: CASQGAGYGYTF. The chain has TRBV10-2 and TRBJ1-2, with TRBD1 matching over 8 bases. V shed 9 bases and J 4 bases; nucleotides not matched to a gene: 4. The CDR3 runs 12 residues. CDR1 is WSHSY and CDR2 is SAAADI in the germline V gene.

This chain links TRBV11-2 with TRBJ2-1, with 11 bases that match TRBD2. CDR3 length equals 19 residues. Germline CDR1 is SGHAT and CDR2 is FQNNGV. V was pared by 5 bases and J by 10 bases, with 22 bases of the junction left unmatched. The CDR3 here is CASSRGLAAPIRIQPEQFF. CDR3 DNA: TGTGCCAGCAGCCGGGGACTAGCGGCCCCGATCCGCATCCAGCCAGAGCAGTTCTTC.

The chain has TRBV30 and TRBJ1-2, with D unclear. Trimming removed 0 bases at V and 3 bases at J, with 14 bases between. CDR1 GTSNPN and CDR2 SVGIG come from the germline V gene (reference sequence). CDR3 size: 15 residues. The CDR3: CAWSVLSETDYGYTF. The CDR3 nucleotides read TGTGCCTGGAGTGTATTAAGCGAGACTGACTATGGCTACACCTTC.